Each of the 26 T cell receptor beta chains below was sequenced from the same sample in a study of blood T cell repertoires in COVID-19. TCRdb's copy holds only in-frame clones and misses some; the assay was immunoSEQ multiplex PCR. This sample carries around 190,000 clones, roughly 82% of them seen once, and the ten largest clones take around 5%. The sequencing sample was made of PBMCs or T cells enriched from blood (not recorded which). The receptor source for this set is a middle-aged man with acute COVID-19.

This chain connects TRBV29-1 to TRBJ2-3, with D hard to call. V was pared by 6 bases and J by 2 bases, with 12 bases between. The CDR3 extends over 13 amino acids. Germline V gene sequence: CDR1 SQVTM, CDR2 ANQGSEA. CDR3 in amino acids: CSVDTIITDTQYF. CDR3 DNA sequence: TGCAGCGTAGACACGATCATCACAGATACGCAGTATTTT.

This clone was counted a single time. The J gene is TRBJ2-3, the V gene TRBV12-3 or TRBV12-4; no firm D call. There are 13 residues in the CDR3. The V and J ends lost 1 base and 2 bases respectively, with 4 bases between them. Here the CDR3 reads CASSLGLTDTQYF. CDR3 coding DNA: TGTGCCAGCAGTTTAGGTCTCACAGATACGCAGTATTTT.

The V gene is TRBV3-1 (or the pseudogene TRBV3-2), the J gene TRBJ2-7, with TRBD1 matching 7 bases. Germline V CDR1 and CDR2: LGHDT, YNNKEL (reference sequence). Trimming cost V 4 bases and J 4 bases; bases outside gene matches: 7. The length of the CDR3 is 14 residues. The CDR3: CASSPGTAAYEQYF. Here the CDR3 DNA reads TGTGCCAGCAGCCCCGGGACAGCAGCTTACGAGCAGTACTTC.

The chain is built from TRBV2 and TRBJ1-4; the D gene is possibly TRBD1 (5 bases). The CDR3 is 14 residues long. Trimming pared 5 bases from V and 5 bases from J, leaving 12 bases between. Germline V CDR1 and CDR2: SNHLY, FYNNEI. CDR3 loop: CASSKDSLNEKLFF. The CDR3 nucleotides are TGTGCCAGCAGTAAAGACAGTTTAAATGAAAAACTGTTTTTT. The whole variable domain, remainder taken from reference TRBV2 and TRBJ1-4, is EPEVTQTPSHQVTQMGQEVILRCVPISNHLYFYWYRQILGQKVEFLVSFYNNEISEKSEIFDDQFSVERPDGSNFTLKIRSTKLEDSAMYFCASSKDSLNEKLFFGSGTQLSVL.

CDR3 in DNA: TGTGCCTGGGAGCGGGATACCTACGAGCAGTACTTC. Protein: CAWERDTYEQYF. This chain connects TRBV30 to TRBJ2-7, with 7 nucleotides matching TRBD2. Germline trimming cut 5 bases from V and 2 bases from J; bases unmatched to any gene: 3. CDR3 size: 12 residues. Germline assignment: CDR1 GTSNPN and CDR2 SVGIG (reference sequence).

The chain uses TRBV3-1 (or the pseudogene TRBV3-2) and TRBJ1-5; D not certain. This CDR3 spans 14 amino acids. Trimming took 3 bases from V and 4 from J, leaving 10 bases between them. CDR1 and CDR2 (germline): LGHDT, YNNKEL (reference sequence). The CDR3 here is CASSQWGVNQPQHF. The CDR3 region has the DNA TGTGCCAGCAGCCAGTGGGGAGTAAATCAGCCCCAGCATTTT.

The V and J genes are TRBV7-8 and TRBJ1-1; 9 bases agree with TRBD1. V shed 6 bases and J 5 bases; nucleotides not matched to a gene: 10. The length of the CDR3 is 15 residues. CDR1 and CDR2 (germline): SGHVS, FQNEAQ. CDR3 DNA sequence: TGTGCCAGCAGTTCGAAACAGGGGGCGCGGACTGAAGCTTTCTTT. Its translation: CASSSKQGARTEAFF.

V gene TRBV9 combines with J gene TRBJ2-4, with 8 nucleotides matching TRBD1. The V gene's germline CDR1 is SGDLS and CDR2 YYNGEE. CDR3 length: 15 amino acids. V dropped 2 bases and J dropped 8; count of bases not matched to a gene: 9. CDR3 protein: CASSVGTGVLDIQYF. In DNA, the CDR3 is TGTGCCAGCAGCGTGGGGACAGGAGTGTTGGACATTCAGTACTTC.

The gene calls are TRBV11-2 and TRBJ2-3; a possible D gene is TRBD2 (6 bases). CDR1 is SGHAT, CDR2 FQNNGV, per germline. The CDR3 has 12 residues. The V end lost 4 bases, the J end lost 6 bases, and 8 bases lay between the germline ends. The CDR3 loop reads CASSSREDTQYF. The CDR3 coding sequence is TGTGCCAGCAGCTCCCGGGAGGATACGCAGTATTTT. Full variable domain (outside the CDR3, taken from reference TRBV11-2 and TRBJ2-3): EAGVAQSPRYKIIEKRQSVAFWCNPISGHATLYWYQQILGQGPKLLIQFQNNGVVDDSQLPKDRFSAERLKGVDSTLKIQPAKLEDSAVYLCASSSREDTQYFGPGTRLTVL.

The chain joins TRBV30 to TRBJ1-1; TRBD1 is a possible D gene (6 bases). There are 15 residues in the CDR3. Germline loops: CDR1 GTSNPN, CDR2 SVGIG (reference sequence). The ends were cut back, 2 bases at V and 4 bases at J, with 17 bases in the middle. The chain's CDR3 is CAWSRKSQGLTEAFF. The CDR3 bases are TGTGCCTGGAGTCGAAAATCTCAGGGGCTCACTGAAGCTTTCTTT.

The rearrangement uses TRBV12-3 or TRBV12-4 and TRBJ2-5; D is perhaps TRBD2 (5 bases). CDR3 length: 13 amino acids. V lost 1 base and J lost 3, with 6 bases in between. The CDR3 DNA reads as TGTGCCAGCAGTTTAGGGGAGAAAGAGACCCAGTACTTC. It is translated as CASSLGEKETQYF.

The genes are TRBV2 and TRBJ1-1; TRBD1 might be the D (6 bases). The ends were cut back, 3 bases at V and 1 base at J, with 12 bases in the middle. Germline V gene lookup returns CDR1 SNHLY and CDR2 FYNNEI. The CDR3 runs 15 residues. CDR3 sequence: CASSDTDRENTEAFF. The CDR3, as DNA: TGTGCCAGCAGTGACACGGACAGAGAGAACACTGAAGCTTTCTTT.

This rearrangement joins TRBV5-1 to TRBJ2-2; D is ambiguous. This CDR3 is 14 amino acids long. Germline CDR1 is SGHRS and CDR2 is YFSETQ. The V gene lost 0 bases and the J gene lost 1 base, with 4 bases spanning the gap. The CDR3 protein is CASSLDGNTGELFF. The DNA for the CDR3 is TGCGCCAGCAGCTTGGACGGGAACACCGGGGAGCTGTTTTTT.

This rearrangement joins TRBV6-4 to TRBJ1-1; D is unresolved. This CDR3 region has 13 residues. V was cut by 6 bases and J by 4 bases, with 12 bases left in between. The germline gives CDR1 MRHNA, CDR2 SNTAGT. CDR3 nucleotide sequence: TGTGCCAGCAGCCGAGGTCCCGGCACTGAAGCTTTCTTT. It encodes CASSRGPGTEAFF.

The count of this clone is one. The chain employs TRBV2 and TRBJ2-1, with D perhaps matching TRBD1 (5 bases). The germline V gene has CDR1 SNHLY and CDR2 FYNNEI. The CDR3 has 16 residues. Trimming shortened V by 0 bases and J by 6 bases, and 15 bases separated the two germline ends. CDR3 in DNA: TGTGCCAGCAGTGAAGCATTAAGGGGCCGAAGCAATGAGCAGTTCTTC. Protein sequence: CASSEALRGRSNEQFF.

The chain joins TRBV29-1 to TRBJ1-2; TRBD1 matches at 8 bases. The V gene's germline CDR1 is SQVTM and CDR2 ANQGSEA. Trimming took 5 bases from V and 1 from J; bases not matched to a gene: 6. This CDR3 has 14 amino acids. The CDR3 nucleotides read TGCAGCGTTTTGGGACAGGTGTTTAACTATGGCTACACCTTC. Translating gives CSVLGQVFNYGYTF.

This chain joins TRBV18 and TRBJ2-1; 9 positions agree with TRBD2. This CDR3 is 15 amino acids long. Germline CDR1 KGHSH, CDR2 LQKENI. V lost 6 bases and J lost 6; bases outside the gene matches: 9. The CDR3, as DNA: TGTGCCAGCTCTCCGAATAGCGGGAGTAGCAATGAGCAGTTCTTC. This sequence encodes CASSPNSGSSNEQFF.

The rearrangement joins TRBV29-1 to TRBJ2-5; 9 positions match TRBD1. Trimming cost V 6 bases and J 3 bases; bases outside gene matches: 8. The CDR3 loop spans 14 amino acids. Germline V lookup: CDR1 SQVTM, CDR2 ANQGSEA. As DNA, the CDR3 is TGCAGCGTGGTACGGGACAGGGTAAAAGAGACCCAGTACTTC. Protein product: CSVVRDRVKETQYF.

The chain recombines TRBV29-1 with TRBJ2-7, with 9 bases that match TRBD2. Losses at the gene ends were 3 bases for V and 0 bases for J; bases not matched to a gene: 12. Per germline, CDR1 SQVTM and CDR2 ANQGSEA. The CDR3 totals 17 residues. The CDR3 DNA is TGCAGCGTTGAGGGTGTTTCTAGCGGGACTGACTCCTACGAGCAGTACTTC. Its translation is CSVEGVSSGTDSYEQYF.

The rearrangement links TRBV2 to TRBJ1-5; the match to TRBD1 covers 10 bases. This CDR3 spans 16 amino acids. Looked up from germline, CDR1 is SNHLY and CDR2 is FYNNEI. V lost 6 bases, J lost 0 bases, and 5 bases stayed unmatched. In DNA form, the CDR3 reads TGTGCCAGCAGAGACCGGGACAGGGGTAGCAATCAGCCCCAGCATTTT. This encodes CASRDRDRGSNQPQHF.

The chain joins TRBV4-1 to TRBJ1-1; maybe TRBD1 (6 bases). Trimming left V 3 bases short and J 0 bases short, with 11 bases between. Germline CDR1 MGHRA, CDR2 YSYEKL. This CDR3 is 15 amino acids long. CDR3: CASSHTGTLNTEAFF. As DNA, the CDR3 is TGCGCCAGCAGCCACACCGGGACATTGAACACTGAAGCTTTCTTT.

CDR3: CASRGYPGQEYGYTF. CDR3 coding DNA: TGTGCCAGCCGTGGTTACCCGGGACAAGAATATGGCTACACCTTC. The rearrangement uses TRBV28 and TRBJ1-2, with a tentative D call TRBD1 (6 bases). The CDR3 spans 15 residues. Germline V lookup: CDR1 MDHEN, CDR2 SYDVKM. V lost 8 bases, J lost 5 bases, and 21 bases lay in between.

This clone was seen a single time. The chain links TRBV7-6 to TRBJ2-3; D possibly corresponds to TRBD2 (6 bases). Trimming stripped 3 bases from V and 4 bases from J, with 14 bases between. The CDR3 spans 15 residues. Germline V CDR1 and CDR2: SGHVS, FNYEAQ. The CDR3 DNA sequence: TGTGCCAGCAGCTTTTCGGCGGGAAGTTCAGATACGCAGTATTTT. Translation gives CASSFSAGSSDTQYF.

This chain joins TRBV27 and TRBJ2-7; TRBD2 aligns across 10 bases. V dropped 1 base and J dropped 2; count of bases not matched to a gene: 5. Germline V gives CDR1 MNHEY, CDR2 SMNVEV (reference sequence). The CDR3 is 16 residues long. This CDR3 is CASSLLQREGTYEQYF. The CDR3 coding sequence is TGTGCCAGCAGTTTATTACAGCGGGAGGGAACCTACGAGCAGTACTTC.

This clone was seen a single time. The chain joins TRBV24-1 to TRBJ2-7; 11 positions match TRBD2. V gave up 4 bases and J gave up 4 bases; unmatched junction bases: 5. CDR3 size: 15 residues. Germline V gene sequence: CDR1 KGHDR, CDR2 SFDVKD. The CDR3 loop reads CATSETTSGVYEQYF. DNA of the CDR3: TGTGCCACCAGTGAGACGACTAGCGGGGTGTACGAGCAGTACTTC.

J is TRBJ2-3 and V is TRBV4-1, with TRBD1 identical over 9 bases. Germline lookup yields CDR1 MGHRA and CDR2 YSYEKL. After removal of 4 bases from V and 5 bases from J, the junction contained 10 bases not matched to a gene. This CDR3 contains 16 residues. Here the CDR3 reads CASSLRQGGAGDTQYF. Here the CDR3 DNA reads TGCGCCAGCAGCCTGAGACAGGGGGGGGCGGGAGATACGCAGTATTTT.